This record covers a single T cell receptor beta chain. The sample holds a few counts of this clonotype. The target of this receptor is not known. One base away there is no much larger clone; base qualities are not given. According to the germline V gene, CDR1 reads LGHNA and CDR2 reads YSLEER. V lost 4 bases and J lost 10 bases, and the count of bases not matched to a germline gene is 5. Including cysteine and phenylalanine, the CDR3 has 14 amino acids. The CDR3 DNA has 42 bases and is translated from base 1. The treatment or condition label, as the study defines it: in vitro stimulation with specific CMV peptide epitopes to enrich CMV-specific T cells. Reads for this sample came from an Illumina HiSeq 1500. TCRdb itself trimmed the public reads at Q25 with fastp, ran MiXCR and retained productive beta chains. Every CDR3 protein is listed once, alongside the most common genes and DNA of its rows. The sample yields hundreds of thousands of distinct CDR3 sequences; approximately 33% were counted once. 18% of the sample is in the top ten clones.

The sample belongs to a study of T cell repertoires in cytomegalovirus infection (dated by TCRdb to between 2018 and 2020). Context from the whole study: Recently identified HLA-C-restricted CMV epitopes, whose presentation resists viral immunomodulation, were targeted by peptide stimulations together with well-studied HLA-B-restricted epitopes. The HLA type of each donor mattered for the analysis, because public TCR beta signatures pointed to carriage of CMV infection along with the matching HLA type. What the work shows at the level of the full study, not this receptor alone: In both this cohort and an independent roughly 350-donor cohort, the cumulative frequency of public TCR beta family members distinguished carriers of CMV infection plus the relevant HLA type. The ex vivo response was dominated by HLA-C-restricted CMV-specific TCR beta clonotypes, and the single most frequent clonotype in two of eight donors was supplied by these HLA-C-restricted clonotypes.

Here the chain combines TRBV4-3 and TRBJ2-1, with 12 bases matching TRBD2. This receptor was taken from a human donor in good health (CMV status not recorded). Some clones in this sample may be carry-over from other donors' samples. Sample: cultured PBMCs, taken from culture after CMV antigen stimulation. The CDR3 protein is CASSPGLAGFEQFF. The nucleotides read TGCGCCAGCAGCCCGGGACTAGCGGGTTTCGAGCAGTTCTTC.